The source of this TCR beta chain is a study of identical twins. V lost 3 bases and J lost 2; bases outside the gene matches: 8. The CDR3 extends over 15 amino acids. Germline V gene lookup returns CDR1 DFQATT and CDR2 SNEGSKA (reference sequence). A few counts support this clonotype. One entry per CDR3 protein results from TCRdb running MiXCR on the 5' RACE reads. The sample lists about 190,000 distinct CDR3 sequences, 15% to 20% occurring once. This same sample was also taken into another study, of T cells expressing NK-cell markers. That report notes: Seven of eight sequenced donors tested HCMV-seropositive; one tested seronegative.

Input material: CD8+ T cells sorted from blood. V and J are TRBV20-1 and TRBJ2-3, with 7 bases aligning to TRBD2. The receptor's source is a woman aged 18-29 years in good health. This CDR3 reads CSASVVGGSTDTQYF. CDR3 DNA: TGCAGTGCTAGCGTTGTGGGAGGGTCCACAGATACGCAGTATTTT.